Below are 5 T cell receptor beta chains sequenced from a single sample in a study of T-cell reconstitution after alpha-beta-depleted transplantation in children. Construction of the TCRbeta library involved unique molecular identifiers. From the PCR reads, TCRdb called clonotypes with MiXCR, one entry per CDR3 protein. Of hundreds of thousands of distinct CDR3 sequences listed, around 15% are singletons. The sample in question was PBMCs, mostly from graft donor cells, obtained 360 days after TCRalphabeta/CD19-depleted stem cell transplant. These receptors were taken from a boy younger than two who had a stem cell transplant for Wiskott-Aldrich syndrome, so the T cells may come from the graft donor.

This clonotype was seen only a few times. The J gene is TRBJ2-1, the V gene TRBV6-5; TRBD2 matches 8 bases. CDR3 length equals 15 residues. Germline CDR1 reads MNHEY; CDR2 reads SVGAGI. Trimming at V came to 2 bases and at J to 4 bases, leaving 4 bases not matched to a gene. The chain's CDR3 is CASSYLSGGYNEQFF. The CDR3 DNA reads TGTGCCAGCAGTTACCTCAGCGGGGGATACAATGAGCAGTTCTTC.

V and J are TRBV7-9 and TRBJ2-1, with a possible D match to TRBD1 (5 bases). The CDR3 sequence is 15 residues long. The germline V gene encodes CDR1 SEHNR and CDR2 FQNEAQ (reference sequence). V shed 5 bases and J shed 3 bases, with 14 bases lying between them. CDR3 residues: CASSPDKDFYNEQFF. The DNA of the CDR3 is TGTGCCAGCAGCCCGGACAAGGATTTCTACAATGAGCAGTTCTTC.

This clonotype appeared a few times. This rearrangement joins TRBV12-3 or TRBV12-4 to TRBJ2-1, with D maybe TRBD1 (5 bases). V was cut by 4 bases and J by 5 bases, with 21 bases left in between. CDR3 length: 17 amino acids. The CDR3, as DNA: TGTGCCAGCAGTTGCCCTAGTAGGCCAGGGCGAAACAATGAGCAGTTCTTC. This sequence encodes CASSCPSRPGRNNEQFF.

The rearrangement joins TRBV7-9 to TRBJ2-5; D perhaps matches TRBD1 (5 bases). Trimming removed 3 bases at V and 3 bases at J, with 11 bases between. CDR1 is SEHNR, CDR2 FQNEAQ, per germline (reference sequence). This CDR3 is 14 amino acids long. The CDR3 bases are TGTGCCAGCAGCTTTCAGACAGTAGAAGAGACCCAGTACTTC. Its translation is CASSFQTVEETQYF.

The chain has TRBV10-3 and TRBJ1-6; D remains ambiguous. In germline, CDR1 is ENHRY, CDR2 SYGVKD. This CDR3 comprises 13 residues. The ends were cut back, 6 bases at V and 13 bases at J, with 16 bases in the middle. The CDR3 DNA reads TGTGCCATCAGGTCAGGTGGGGAAGGCCCCCTCCACTTT. Translation: CAIRSGGEGPLHF.